The clone carrying this TCR beta chain came up many times. Its antigen is still unknown. This entry comes from a study of T cells in Graves' hyperthyroidism and ophthalmopathy. Out of less than 12 ml of fresh peripheral blood came the PBMCs. Study-wide findings and caveats: The model forecast ophthalmopathy, anticipating it by a median roughly 6.5 months before onset. Researchers found most expanded thyroid clonotypes above 0.001 in blood as well.

From RNA transcripts, TCR beta CDR3 regions were amplified. TCR CDR3 underwent first-round RT-PCR with the HTBI primer set. TCRdb ran MiXCR on the multiplex PCR reads and lists one entry per CDR3 protein. The top ten clones hold 17% of a sample with around 530,000 distinct CDR3 sequences, approximately 17% of them seen once. Sequences were obtained from blood. This sequence was found in a woman between 18 and 29 years old with Graves' ophthalmopathy.

The CDR3 sequence is CSAEGQGGTEAFF. The CDR3 DNA follows: TGCAGTGCGGAAGGACAGGGTGGCACTGAAGCTTTCTTT. The chain combines TRBV20-1 with TRBJ1-1; the match to TRBD1 covers 8 bases. This CDR3 spans 13 amino acids. The V gene's germline CDR1 is DFQATT and CDR2 SNEGSKA (reference sequence). V gave up 6 bases and J gave up 4 bases; unmatched junction bases: 7.